A single sample is the source of the 22 T cell receptor beta chains below, sequenced in a study of CD8 T cells in ankylosing spondylitis. TCRdb reanalysed the 5' RACE reads using MiXCR and keeps one entry per CDR3 protein. The sample yields 85,000 to 100,000 distinct CDR3 sequences, roughly 8.3% seen once. Sample: blood, either unsorted or a sorted T cell fraction (not recorded which). These receptor sequences come from a male donor with ankylosing spondylitis or in good health (not recorded which).

This clonotype has ten or more counts. CDR3 protein: CASSLPRLQPQHF. The CDR3 DNA reads TGTGCCAGCAGCCTCCCCCGGTTGCAGCCCCAGCATTTT. The rearrangement links TRBV12-3 or TRBV12-4 to TRBJ1-5; D is unclear. Trimming pared 6 bases from V and 7 bases from J, leaving 13 bases between. CDR3 length: 13 amino acids.

This clonotype has a count of ten or more. CDR3 sequence (DNA): TGTGCCATCAGCGCCCCGGGACAGGCCTACGAGCAGTACTTC. It yields the protein CAISAPGQAYEQYF. This sequence joins TRBV10-3 and TRBJ2-7; TRBD1 matches 8 bases. CDR1 ENHRY and CDR2 SYGVKD come from the germline V gene. Trimming took 6 bases from V and 2 from J; bases not matched to a gene: 6. The CDR3 contains 14 residues.

This clonotype was observed many times. This chain uses TRBV6-5 with TRBJ2-7; the D gene is possibly TRBD1 (6 bases). Germline-derived CDR1 and CDR2 are MNHEY and SVGAGI. CDR3 length: 15 residues. The V gene lost 7 bases and the J gene lost 2 bases, with 18 bases spanning the gap. The CDR3 is CASNSGTKGAYEQYF. The CDR3, as DNA: TGTGCCAGCAATTCCGGGACAAAAGGGGCCTACGAGCAGTACTTC.

In its sample, this clonotype was seen many times. The chain has TRBV7-9 and TRBJ1-1, with 7 nucleotides matching TRBD1. CDR1 SEHNR and CDR2 FQNEAQ come from the germline V gene (reference sequence). V trimming: 6 bases; J trimming: 2 bases; junction bases outside the gene matches: 6. The CDR3 length is 14 residues. The DNA for the CDR3 is TGTGCCAGCAGTCGGCAGGGGGGTAACACTGAAGCTTTCTTT. This sequence encodes CASSRQGGNTEAFF.

The sample holds many counts of this clonotype. The CDR3 sequence: CASSFPDRGGKTQYF. DNA of the CDR3: TGTGCCAGCAGCTTTCCGGACAGGGGAGGAAAGACCCAGTACTTC. This chain connects TRBV21-1 to TRBJ2-5; the table's TRBD1 call for D was not verified on the DNA. TRBV21-1 is a pseudogene. The CDR3 is 15 amino acids.

This clonotype has at least ten counts. This sequence joins TRBV6-2 or TRBV6-3 and TRBJ2-1; D gene unclear. V shed 5 bases and J shed 4 bases, with 9 bases lying between them. The CDR3 is 13 residues long. Germline loops: CDR1 MNHEY, CDR2 SVGEGT. CDR3 sequence reads: CASSPDPYNEQFF. DNA of the CDR3: TGTGCCAGCAGTCCGGACCCGTACAATGAGCAGTTCTTC.

This clonotype was recorded at least ten times. The chain employs TRBV12-3 or TRBV12-4 and TRBJ2-5; D is unresolved. This CDR3 spans 12 amino acids. V was trimmed by 3 bases and J by 0 bases, leaving 2 bases between them. CDR3 nucleotides: TGTGCCAGCAGTTTCCACCAAGAGACCCAGTACTTC. Translating it yields CASSFHQETQYF.

This clonotype came up many times. This sequence joins TRBV20-1 and TRBJ2-3, with no clear D. Germline lookup yields CDR1 DFQATT and CDR2 SNEGSKA (reference sequence). The CDR3 runs to 15 residues. V was shortened by 0 bases and J by 2 bases, with 12 bases between the two germline ends. The CDR3 coding sequence is TGCAGTGCTAGAGATCTAGGGCAGTACACAGATACGCAGTATTTT. Its protein is CSARDLGQYTDTQYF.

This clonotype was seen more than once but under ten times. The chain couples TRBV6-1 to TRBJ2-4; 8 nucleotides agree with TRBD1. Germline V CDR1 and CDR2: MNHNS, SASEGT. The V gene end was trimmed by 6 bases and the J gene end by 3 bases; junction bases not matched to a gene: 10. This CDR3 has 16 amino acids. The CDR3 region has the DNA TGTGCCAGCAGGACGGACAGGGAAGTGGACAAAAACATTCAGTACTTC. Translating gives CASRTDREVDKNIQYF.

The sample holds many counts of this clonotype. The chain recombines TRBV20-1 with TRBJ2-2, with a possible D match to TRBD1 (6 bases). CDR1 is DFQATT, CDR2 SNEGSKA, per germline (reference sequence). The V and J ends lost 4 bases and 5 bases respectively, with 8 bases between them. The CDR3 loop spans 12 amino acids. CDR3 in amino acids: CSATQGTGELFF. The CDR3 DNA reads as TGCAGTGCTACTCAGGGGACCGGGGAGCTGTTTTTT.

This clonotype was seen at least ten times. V is TRBV12-3 or TRBV12-4 and J is TRBJ2-1; D not resolved. This CDR3 has 11 residues. V was cut by 3 bases and J by 9 bases, with 6 bases left in between. The CDR3 bases are TGTGCCAGCAGTTTGGGGTCTGAGCAGTTCTTC. Residues: CASSLGSEQFF.

This clonotype was seen ten or more times. This sequence joins TRBV27 and TRBJ2-5; TRBD2 is a possible D gene (6 bases). Germline loops: CDR1 MNHEY, CDR2 SMNVEV (reference sequence). Deletions cut 1 base from V and 5 bases from J, with 11 bases between. CDR3 length equals 14 residues. CDR3 region: CASSLFAGRETQYF. For the CDR3, the DNA is TGTGCCAGCAGTTTATTCGCAGGGAGGGAGACCCAGTACTTC.

This clonotype was seen at least ten times. J is TRBJ2-7 and V is TRBV7-2, with 14 bases aligning to TRBD2. The CDR3 runs 16 residues. V shed 4 bases, J shed 4 bases, and the junction held 6 bases outside the gene matches. Per germline, CDR1 SGHTA and CDR2 FQGNSA. The CDR3 DNA reads TGTGCCAGCAGCTCCGCCGGGACTAGCGGGAGATACGAGCAGTACTTC. Its translation is CASSSAGTSGRYEQYF. The full variable domain, completed using reference TRBV7-2 and TRBJ2-7, is GAGVSQSPSNKVTEKGKDVELRCDPISGHTALYWYRQSLGQGLEFLIYFQGNSAPDKSGLPSDRFSAERTGGSVSTLTIQRTQQEDSAVYLCASSSAGTSGRYEQYFGPGTRLTVT.

This clonotype came up many times. This chain joins TRBV7-9 and TRBJ1-2; D might be TRBD1 (5 bases). The CDR3 length is 12 residues. The V and J ends lost 2 bases and 10 bases respectively, with 11 bases between them. CDR1 is SEHNR, CDR2 FQNEAQ, per germline (reference sequence). CDR3 region: CASSLPGPSYTF. As DNA, the CDR3 is TGTGCCAGCAGCTTACCGGGGCCCTCCTACACCTTC.

This clonotype came up a few times. This rearrangement joins TRBV19 to TRBJ2-5; 9 nucleotides align to TRBD1. The germline gives CDR1 LNHDA, CDR2 SQIVND (reference sequence). The trim removed 5 bases at V and 6 bases at J, leaving 7 bases unmatched. This CDR3 has 14 residues. The CDR3 protein is CASSLPTGGKTQYF. The CDR3 bases are TGTGCCAGTAGTCTTCCGACAGGGGGAAAGACCCAGTACTTC.

In this sample, this clonotype turned up many times. The V gene is TRBV6-2 or TRBV6-3, the J gene TRBJ2-2; the match to TRBD2 covers 10 bases. This CDR3 region has 16 residues. Looked up from germline, CDR1 is MNHEY and CDR2 is SVGEGT. With V trimmed by 6 bases and J by 4 bases, 8 bases remained unmatched. CDR3 bases: TGTGCCAGCAGCCAGAGGCTAGCGGGAGCCACCGGGGAGCTGTTTTTT. Translation gives CASSQRLAGATGELFF.

This clonotype was counted at least ten times. The CDR3 DNA is TGTGCCAGCAAGGAGAACACCGGGGAGCTGTTTTTT. It translates to CASKENTGELFF. This chain joins TRBV6-2 or TRBV6-3 and TRBJ2-2; D call uncertain. CDR3 size: 12 residues. Germline values: CDR1 MNHEY, CDR2 SVGEGT. Deletions cut 7 bases from V and 1 base from J, with 4 bases between.

This clonotype was counted at least ten times. The chain couples TRBV6-2 or TRBV6-3 to TRBJ2-2, with D unresolved. Germline V gives CDR1 MNHEY, CDR2 SVGEGT. The CDR3 sequence is 14 residues long. The V end was cut by 6 bases, the J end by 1 base, with 9 bases between. CDR3: CASSLWMNTGELFF. CDR3 DNA sequence: TGTGCCAGCAGCCTTTGGATGAACACCGGGGAGCTGTTTTTT.

In its sample, this clonotype was seen many times. The chain employs TRBV7-9 and TRBJ1-3; D is undetermined. The CDR3 sequence is 13 residues long. Germline V gene data show CDR1 as SEHNR and CDR2 as FQNEAQ (reference sequence). With 4 bases removed from V and 0 bases from J, the gap between germline ends came to 4 bases. The CDR3 reads CASSYDSGNTIYF. CDR3 coding DNA: TGTGCCAGCAGCTACGACTCTGGAAACACCATATATTTT.

About this clonotype itself: A much larger clone is a single base away; this may be a read error. The chain links TRBV5-8 to TRBJ2-3, with D unresolved. The germline V and J ends were trimmed by 0 bases and 2 bases, with 7 bases remaining between them. This CDR3 has 14 amino acids. The germline V gene has CDR1 SGHTS and CDR2 YDEGEE. The CDR3 nucleotides are TGTGCCAGCAGCTTGGGGCAGACCACAGATACGCAGTATTTT. Translated, it gives CASSLGQTTDTQYF.

This clonotype was counted at least ten times. V is TRBV12-3 or TRBV12-4 and J is TRBJ2-2; 10 bases map to TRBD2. CDR3 length: 15 amino acids. The V and J ends lost 4 bases and 7 bases, in that order; junction bases with no gene match: 6. The CDR3 is CASSSGLAFGGELFF. Written as DNA, the CDR3 is TGTGCCAGCAGTTCGGGACTAGCGTTCGGCGGGGAGCTGTTTTTT.

There are a few counts of this clonotype. This chain uses TRBV20-1 with TRBJ1-2; tentatively, D is TRBD1 (5 bases). Per germline, CDR1 DFQATT and CDR2 SNEGSKA (reference sequence). V gave up 5 bases and J gave up 4 bases, with 20 bases separating them. CDR3 size: 15 residues. CDR3 bases: TGCAGTGCTTCTCCCTTTTTCGACAGAAGCTATGGCTACACCTTC. It encodes CSASPFFDRSYGYTF.